One and the same sample provided the 29 T cell receptor beta chains below, sequenced in a study of blood T cell repertoires in COVID-19 (dated by TCRdb to 2019 to 2021). The library was generated by the immunoSEQ multiplex PCR assay. Drawn from immuneACCESS, this table holds only the in-frame rearrangements with V and J called that TCRdb kept. Clones are partly lost; checked studies trace under half to an unresolved V gene and leave the rest unexplained. For this sample there are hundreds of thousands of clones; 90% appear just once. The leading ten clones occupy around 2.7% of the sample. Sequencing was carried out using PBMCs or T cells enriched from blood (not recorded which). The receptors were gathered from a man aged 60-69 years who had recovered from COVID-19.

The chain links TRBV7-8 to TRBJ2-5; 8 bases line up with TRBD2. Germline values: CDR1 SGHVS, CDR2 FQNEAQ. V shed 7 bases and J 2 bases; nucleotides not matched to a gene: 6. The CDR3 is 14 amino acids. The DNA for the CDR3 is TGTGCCAGCACCCGGGGGGGAAAACAAGAGACCCAGTACTTC. Its protein product is CASTRGGKQETQYF.

The CDR3 nucleotides read TGTGCCACCAGCAGCACACAGCTCCCCTACGAGCAGTACTTC. Residues: CATSSTQLPYEQYF. The V gene is TRBV15, the J gene TRBJ2-7, with D unresolved. Trimming took 3 bases from V and 2 from J, leaving 11 bases between them. The CDR3 extends over 14 amino acids. Germline V CDR1 and CDR2: LNHNV, YYDKDF (reference sequence).

V usage is TRBV19 and J usage is TRBJ1-3, with 10 bases lining up with TRBD1. CDR3 length: 16 amino acids. Germline trimming cut 7 bases from V and 1 base from J; bases unmatched to any gene: 7. CDR1 is LNHDA and CDR2 is SQIVND in the germline V gene (reference sequence). The CDR3 DNA reads TGTGCCAGTACTCATTCGGGACAGGGGTCTGGAAACACCATATATTTT. It translates to CASTHSGQGSGNTIYF.

V usage is TRBV6-5 and J usage is TRBJ2-2; 8 nucleotides align to TRBD2. V shed 7 bases and J 4 bases; nucleotides not matched to a gene: 8. Germline V gives CDR1 MNHEY, CDR2 SVGAGI. This CDR3 region has 15 residues. The CDR3 reads CASTHGRGPTGELFF. CDR3 in DNA: TGTGCCAGCACCCACGGGAGGGGACCCACCGGGGAGCTGTTTTTT.

This rearrangement joins TRBV7-9 to TRBJ1-3, with 7 bases matching TRBD1. Germline assignment: CDR1 SEHNR and CDR2 FQNEAQ (reference sequence). The CDR3 is 19 amino acids. Losses at the gene ends were 5 bases for V and 2 bases for J; bases not matched to a gene: 18. This chain's CDR3 is CASSSRRRQGSMTGNTIYF. CDR3 sequence (DNA): TGTGCCAGCAGCAGCAGACGAAGACAGGGCTCTATGACTGGAAACACCATATATTTT.

This sequence joins TRBV19 and TRBJ1-1, with D tentatively TRBD1 (5 bases). The germline V and J ends were trimmed by 2 bases and 4 bases, with 14 bases remaining between them. The CDR3 runs to 15 residues. Germline assignment: CDR1 LNHDA and CDR2 SQIVND (reference sequence). DNA of the CDR3: TGTGCCAGTAGTATATCCCCCGCAGGGTTCACTGAAGCTTTCTTT. It specifies CASSISPAGFTEAFF.

Only a few counts were recorded for this clone. The chain joins TRBV27 to TRBJ1-2; 8 positions match TRBD1. V lost 4 bases, J lost 6 bases, and 7 bases stayed unmatched. This CDR3 is 14 amino acids long. Germline-derived CDR1 and CDR2 are MNHEY and SMNVEV (reference sequence). The CDR3 reads CASSYSDREDGYTF. The CDR3, as DNA: TGTGCCAGCAGTTACTCGGACAGGGAGGATGGCTACACCTTC.

The sample holds a few counts of this clone. The chain employs TRBV7-9 and TRBJ1-2, with TRBD1 matching over 7 bases. The J segment lost 0 bases and the V segment lost 5 bases, leaving 9 bases of the junction unmatched. The germline gives CDR1 SEHNR, CDR2 FQNEAQ (reference sequence). The CDR3 covers 16 residues. The CDR3 here is CASSPDGDRANYGYTF. In DNA, the CDR3 is TGTGCCAGCAGCCCAGACGGGGACAGAGCTAACTATGGCTACACCTTC.

The chain carries TRBV19 and TRBJ1-3; 9 positions agree with TRBD1. This CDR3 has 19 amino acids. Trimming removed 0 bases from V and 0 bases from J; junction bases left unmatched: 9. Germline CDR1 and CDR2: LNHDA and SQIVND (reference sequence). The CDR3 bases are TGTGCCAGTAGTATAGAGGGGAGGACAGGGGTCCCCTCTGGAAACACCATATATTTT. Its protein product is CASSIEGRTGVPSGNTIYF. The whole variable domain, remainder taken from reference TRBV19 and TRBJ1-3, is DGGITQSPKYLFRKEGQNVTLSCEQNLNHDAMYWYRQDPGQGLRLIYYSQIVNDFQKGDIAEGYSVSREKKESFPLTVTSAQKNPTAFYLCASSIEGRTGVPSGNTIYFGEGSWLTVV.

The chain links TRBV5-4 to TRBJ1-2, with D hard to call. CDR3 size: 15 residues. CDR1 is SGHNT and CDR2 is YYREEE in the germline V gene (reference sequence). With 0 bases removed from V and 5 bases from J, the gap between germline ends came to 14 bases. CDR3: CASSLAPGGGYGYTF. The CDR3 DNA reads as TGTGCCAGCAGCTTGGCACCGGGAGGAGGTTATGGCTACACCTTC.

This clone has only a few counts. The J gene is TRBJ2-7, the V gene TRBV7-2, with TRBD1 identical over 9 bases. Germline V gives CDR1 SGHTA, CDR2 FQGNSA. The length of the CDR3 is 14 residues. Trimming cost V 5 bases and J 3 bases; bases outside gene matches: 5. In DNA form, the CDR3 reads TGTGCCAGCAGCCCTGGGACAGGGAGCTACGAGCAGTACTTC. Protein product: CASSPGTGSYEQYF.

J is TRBJ2-7 and V is TRBV7-9; D not resolved. The length of the CDR3 is 12 residues. Germline loops: CDR1 SEHNR, CDR2 FQNEAQ (reference sequence). Trimming took off 4 bases at V and 4 bases at J, with 8 bases between the two ends. The CDR3 sequence: CASSYMIYEQYF. The CDR3 region has the DNA TGTGCCAGCAGCTACATGATATACGAGCAGTACTTC. Drawing the rest from reference TRBV7-9 and TRBJ2-7, the complete variable domain is DTGVSQNPRHKITKRGQNVTFRCDPISEHNRLYWYRQTLGQGPEFLTYFQNEAQLEKSRLLSDRFSAERPKGSFSTLEIQRTEQGDSAMYLCASSYMIYEQYFGPGTRLTVT.

The chain recombines TRBV4-3 with TRBJ2-1, with 7 positions matching TRBD2. The CDR3 contains 16 residues. V was clipped by 1 base and J by 2 bases; unmatched bases: 5. CDR1 is LGHNA, CDR2 YSLEER, per germline. The CDR3 loop is CASSQGSAGAYNEQFF. CDR3 nucleotide sequence: TGCGCCAGCAGCCAAGGGTCGGCGGGGGCCTACAATGAGCAGTTCTTC.

This chain joins TRBV5-1 and TRBJ2-1, with a weak D call TRBD2 (5 bases). The V end was cut by 4 bases, the J end by 4 bases, with 12 bases between. CDR1 and CDR2 from the germline V gene are SGHRS and YFSETQ. The CDR3 spans 14 residues. The CDR3 loop reads CASSASRIYNEQFF. CDR3 sequence (DNA): TGCGCCAGCAGCGCTAGCAGAATTTACAATGAGCAGTTCTTC.

The genes are TRBV6-6 and TRBJ1-1; D is perhaps TRBD1 (6 bases). V lost 7 bases to trimming and J lost 11 bases, with 11 bases between them. This CDR3 has 10 residues. CDR1 and CDR2 from the germline V gene are MNHNY and SVGAGI (reference sequence). The CDR3 DNA sequence: TGTGCCAGCAAGGACAGAGACGCTTTCTTT. This sequence encodes CASKDRDAFF.

V gene TRBV6-5 combines with J gene TRBJ1-6, with D possibly TRBD1 on 5 matching bases. The CDR3 has 14 amino acids. V dropped 7 bases and J dropped 10 bases, with 17 bases sitting between them. The V gene's germline CDR1 is MNHEY and CDR2 SVGAGI. The CDR3 DNA follows: TGTGCCAGCACCGAACCGCAGGGTTTCTCACCCCTCCACTTT. Its protein product is CASTEPQGFSPLHF.

Here the CDR3 reads CASSREVTGELFF. DNA for the CDR3: TGTGCCAGCAGCCGAGAGGTAACCGGGGAGCTGTTTTTT. The rearrangement uses TRBV11-3 and TRBJ2-2; unclear D gene. V was clipped by 5 bases and J by 5 bases, with 9 bases between them. The CDR3 loop spans 13 amino acids. CDR1 SGHNT and CDR2 YENEEA come from the germline V gene.

The chain recombines TRBV29-1 with TRBJ1-2; 7 positions match TRBD1. Per the germline V gene, CDR1 is SQVTM and CDR2 is ANQGSEA. This CDR3 is 12 amino acids long. Trimming cost V 4 bases and J 5 bases; bases outside gene matches: 4. As DNA, the CDR3 is TGCAGCGTTGGACAGGGCTCTTATGGCTACACCTTC. It translates to CSVGQGSYGYTF.

The chain uses TRBV19 and TRBJ2-1, with TRBD1 matching 9 bases. Germline loops: CDR1 LNHDA, CDR2 SQIVND (reference sequence). This CDR3 has 15 residues. V lost 1 base, J lost 8 bases, and 6 bases stayed unmatched. The CDR3 spells CASSIATGGWDEQFF. The CDR3, as DNA: TGTGCCAGTAGTATAGCGACAGGGGGGTGGGATGAGCAGTTCTTC.

The chain uses TRBV5-1 and TRBJ2-1; TRBD2 is a possible D gene (6 bases). Germline CDR1 and CDR2: SGHRS and YFSETQ. The germline V and J ends were trimmed by 5 bases and 13 bases, with 16 bases remaining between them. The CDR3 sequence is 12 residues long. CDR3 DNA sequence: TGCGCCAGCAGTGGGGACGGGGGAACACAGTTCTTC. It codes for CASSGDGGTQFF.

The chain has TRBV6-5 and TRBJ2-7, with TRBD1 matching 10 bases. With 6 bases clipped from V and 2 bases from J, the junction kept 7 bases outside the gene matches. The germline gives CDR1 MNHEY, CDR2 SVGAGI. This CDR3 is 15 amino acids long. In nucleotides, the CDR3 is TGTGCCAGCAGACGCGGACAGGGGGGGACCTACGAGCAGTACTTC. Protein sequence: CASRRGQGGTYEQYF.

The gene calls are TRBV6-5 and TRBJ1-6, with TRBD1 identical over 7 bases. The CDR3 contains 15 residues. After removal of 6 bases from V and 0 bases from J, the junction contained 2 bases not matched to a gene. The germline gives CDR1 MNHEY, CDR2 SVGAGI. The DNA for the CDR3 is TGTGCCAGCAGGCGACAGGGCTCCTATAATTCACCCCTCCACTTT. It is translated as CASRRQGSYNSPLHF.

This clone was seen once. CDR3 in DNA: TGCGCCAGCAGCGATCAGGGCAACTATGGTGGCTACACCTTC. Translating gives CASSDQGNYGGYTF. This chain uses TRBV5-1 with TRBJ1-2, with D maybe TRBD1 (5 bases). The V end was cut by 4 bases, the J end by 7 bases, with 17 bases between. CDR1 and CDR2 (germline): SGHRS, YFSETQ. The CDR3 sequence is 14 residues long.

The rearrangement links TRBV7-3 to TRBJ2-1, with 10 bases identical to TRBD2. Per the germline V gene, CDR1 is SGHTA and CDR2 is FQGTGA. V trimming: 1 base; J trimming: 6 bases; junction bases outside the gene matches: 6. The CDR3 extends over 16 amino acids. CDR3 DNA: TGTGCCAGCAGCTTAAGTGGGACTAGCGCCGCCAATGAGCAGTTCTTC. Residues: CASSLSGTSAANEQFF.

The genes are TRBV6-5 and TRBJ2-3; D unresolved. Trimming stripped 2 bases from V and 1 base from J, with 7 bases between. The CDR3 has 14 residues. Germline V gene sequence: CDR1 MNHEY, CDR2 SVGAGI. In nucleotides, the CDR3 is TGTGCCAGCAGTTACCCCCGGGGCACAGATACGCAGTATTTT. Translated: CASSYPRGTDTQYF.

The chain couples TRBV19 to TRBJ2-5, with 7 bases identical to TRBD1. Germline V gives CDR1 LNHDA, CDR2 SQIVND (reference sequence). V gave up 5 bases and J gave up 2 bases; unmatched junction bases: 11. The CDR3 sequence is 16 residues long. The CDR3 DNA sequence: TGTGCCAGTAGTCGAAACGGACAGGTGGGACAAGAGACCCAGTACTTC. Protein product: CASSRNGQVGQETQYF.

V and J are TRBV5-5 and TRBJ1-4; D is unresolved. CDR1 SGHKS and CDR2 YYEKEE come from the germline V gene (reference sequence). CDR3 length: 15 amino acids. The V end was cut by 0 bases, the J end by 8 bases, with 14 bases between. The CDR3 here is CASSLASRGGEKLFF. The CDR3 DNA reads TGTGCCAGCAGCTTGGCCTCGCGAGGCGGGGAAAAACTGTTTTTT.

The gene calls are TRBV5-4 and TRBJ2-2; 10 bases line up with TRBD2. The CDR3 sequence is 18 residues long. The germline V gene encodes CDR1 SGHNT and CDR2 YYREEE (reference sequence). The junction had 16 bases not matched to a gene; V was cut back by 4 bases and J by 7 bases. In DNA form, the CDR3 reads TGTGCCAGCAGCGCAAGTTTTCAGCGGGGGGGCCGGAGCGGGGAGCTGTTTTTT. Amino acid sequence: CASSASFQRGGRSGELFF.

The chain combines TRBV5-1 with TRBJ2-1; the match to TRBD2 covers 7 bases. V lost 0 bases, J lost 6 bases, and 15 bases stayed unmatched. The V gene's germline CDR1 is SGHRS and CDR2 YFSETQ. The CDR3 has 18 residues. For the CDR3, the DNA is TGCGCCAGCAGCTTGGTCAGCGGGGCCAACTTGGGCGGCAATGAGCAGTTCTTC. This codes for CASSLVSGANLGGNEQFF.